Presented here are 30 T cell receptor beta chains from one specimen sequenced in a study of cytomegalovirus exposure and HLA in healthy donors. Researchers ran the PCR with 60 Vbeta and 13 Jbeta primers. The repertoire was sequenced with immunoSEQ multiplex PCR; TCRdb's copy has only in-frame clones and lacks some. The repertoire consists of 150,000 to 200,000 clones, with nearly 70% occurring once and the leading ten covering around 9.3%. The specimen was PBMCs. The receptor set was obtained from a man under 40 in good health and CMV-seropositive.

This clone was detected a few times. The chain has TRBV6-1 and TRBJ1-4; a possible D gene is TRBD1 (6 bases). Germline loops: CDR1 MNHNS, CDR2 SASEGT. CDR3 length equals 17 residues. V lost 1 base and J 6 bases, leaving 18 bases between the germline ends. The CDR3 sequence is CASSEGGGTPGDEKLFF. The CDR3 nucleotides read TGTGCCAGCAGTGAAGGGGGAGGGACACCCGGGGATGAAAAACTGTTTTTT.

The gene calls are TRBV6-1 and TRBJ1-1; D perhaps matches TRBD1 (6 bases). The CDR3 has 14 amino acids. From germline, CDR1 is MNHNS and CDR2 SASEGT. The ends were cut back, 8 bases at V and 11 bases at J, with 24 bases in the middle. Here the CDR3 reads CASGPQETGLIAFF. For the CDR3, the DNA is TGTGCCAGCGGCCCCCAAGAGACAGGACTCATCGCTTTCTTT.

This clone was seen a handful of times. CDR3 in amino acids: CASTDRAVGKRV. Here the CDR3 DNA reads TGTGCCAGCACCGACAGGGCCGTGGGAAAGCGCGTC. The rearrangement joins TRBV27 to TRBJ2-7; 7 nucleotides agree with TRBD1. From germline, CDR1 is MNHEY and CDR2 SMNVEV (reference sequence). The CDR3 has 12 residues.

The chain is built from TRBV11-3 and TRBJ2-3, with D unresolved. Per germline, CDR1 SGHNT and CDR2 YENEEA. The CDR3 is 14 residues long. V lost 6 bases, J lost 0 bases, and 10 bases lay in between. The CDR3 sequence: CASRLGVSTDTQYF. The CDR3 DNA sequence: TGTGCCAGCAGGCTAGGTGTGAGCACAGATACGCAGTATTTT.

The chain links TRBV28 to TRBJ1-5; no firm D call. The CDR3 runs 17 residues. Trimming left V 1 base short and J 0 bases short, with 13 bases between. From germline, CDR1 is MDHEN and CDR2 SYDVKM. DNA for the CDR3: TGTGCCAGCAGTTTATTAGCGGGAGACTATAGCAATCAGCCCCAGCATTTT. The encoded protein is CASSLLAGDYSNQPQHF.

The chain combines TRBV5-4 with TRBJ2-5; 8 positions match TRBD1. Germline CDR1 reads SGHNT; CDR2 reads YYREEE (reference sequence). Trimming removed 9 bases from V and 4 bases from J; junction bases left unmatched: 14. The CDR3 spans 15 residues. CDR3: CATSKPDRVGETQYF. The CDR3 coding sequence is TGTGCCACCTCAAAACCGGACAGGGTCGGAGAGACCCAGTACTTC.

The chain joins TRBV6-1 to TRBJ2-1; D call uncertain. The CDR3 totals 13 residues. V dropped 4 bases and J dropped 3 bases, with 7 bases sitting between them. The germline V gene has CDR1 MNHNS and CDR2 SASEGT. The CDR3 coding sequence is TGTGCCAGCAGTGGAAACAACTACAATGAGCAGTTCTTC. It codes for CASSGNNYNEQFF.

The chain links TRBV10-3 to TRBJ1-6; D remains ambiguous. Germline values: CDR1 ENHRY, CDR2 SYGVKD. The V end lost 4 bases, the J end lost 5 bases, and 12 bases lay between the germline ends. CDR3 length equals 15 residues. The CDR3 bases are TGTGCCATCAGTGGTTTGTCCGGGGATAATTCACCCCTCCACTTT. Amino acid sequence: CAISGLSGDNSPLHF.

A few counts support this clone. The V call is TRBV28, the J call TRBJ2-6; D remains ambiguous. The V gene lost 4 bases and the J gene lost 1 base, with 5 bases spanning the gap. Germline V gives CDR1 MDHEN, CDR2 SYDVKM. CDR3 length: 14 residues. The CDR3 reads CASSSASGANVLTF. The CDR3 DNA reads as TGTGCCAGCAGTTCCGCGTCTGGGGCCAACGTCCTGACTTTC.

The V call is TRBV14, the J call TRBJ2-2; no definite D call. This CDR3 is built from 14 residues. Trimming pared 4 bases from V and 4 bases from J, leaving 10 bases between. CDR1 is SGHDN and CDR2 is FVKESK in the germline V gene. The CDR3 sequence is CASSRPLSTGELFF. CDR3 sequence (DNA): TGTGCCAGCAGCCGCCCTTTGAGCACCGGGGAGCTGTTTTTT.

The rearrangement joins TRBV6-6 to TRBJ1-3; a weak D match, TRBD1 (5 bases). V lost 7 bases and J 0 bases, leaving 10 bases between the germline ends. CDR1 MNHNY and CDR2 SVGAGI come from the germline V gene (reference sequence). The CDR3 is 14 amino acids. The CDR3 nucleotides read TGTGCCAGCATAGCCGGGGGCTCTGGAAACACCATATATTTT. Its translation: CASIAGGSGNTIYF.

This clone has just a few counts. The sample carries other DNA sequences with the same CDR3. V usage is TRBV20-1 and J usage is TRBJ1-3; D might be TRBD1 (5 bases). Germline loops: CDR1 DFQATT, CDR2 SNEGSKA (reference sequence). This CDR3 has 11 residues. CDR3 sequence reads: CGGGSGNTIYF. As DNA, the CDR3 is TGCGGGGGGGGATCTGGAAACACCATATATTTT.

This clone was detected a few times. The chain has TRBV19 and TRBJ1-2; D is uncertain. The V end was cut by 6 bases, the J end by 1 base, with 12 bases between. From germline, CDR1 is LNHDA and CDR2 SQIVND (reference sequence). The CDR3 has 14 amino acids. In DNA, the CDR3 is TGTGCCAGTAGGCTACCAAGCGGTAACTATGGCTACACCTTC. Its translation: CASRLPSGNYGYTF.

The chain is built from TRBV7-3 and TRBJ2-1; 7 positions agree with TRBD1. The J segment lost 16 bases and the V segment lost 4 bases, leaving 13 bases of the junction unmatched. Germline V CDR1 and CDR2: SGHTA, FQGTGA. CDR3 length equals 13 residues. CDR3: CASSSKPGQNKFF. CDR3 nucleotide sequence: TGTGCCAGCAGCTCCAAACCGGGACAGAATAAATTCTTC.

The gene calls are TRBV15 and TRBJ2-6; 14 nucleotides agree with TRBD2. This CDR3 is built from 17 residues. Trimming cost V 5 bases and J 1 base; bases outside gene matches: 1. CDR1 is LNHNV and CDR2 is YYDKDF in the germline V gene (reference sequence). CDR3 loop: CATSGTSGSSGANVLTF. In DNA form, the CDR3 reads TGTGCCACCAGCGGGACTAGCGGGAGTTCTGGGGCCAACGTCCTGACTTTC.

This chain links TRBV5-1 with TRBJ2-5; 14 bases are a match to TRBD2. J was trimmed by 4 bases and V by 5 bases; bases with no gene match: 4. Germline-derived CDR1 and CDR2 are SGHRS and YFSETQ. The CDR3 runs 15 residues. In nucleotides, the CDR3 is TGCGCCAGCAGACAGGGGACTAGCGGGAGAGAGACCCAGTACTTC. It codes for CASRQGTSGRETQYF.

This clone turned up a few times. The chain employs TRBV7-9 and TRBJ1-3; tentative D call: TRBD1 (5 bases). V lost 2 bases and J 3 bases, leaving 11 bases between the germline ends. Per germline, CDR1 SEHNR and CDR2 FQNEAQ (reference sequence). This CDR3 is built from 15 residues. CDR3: CASSLSGGDGNTIYF. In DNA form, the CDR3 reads TGTGCCAGCAGCTTATCAGGAGGGGATGGAAACACCATATATTTT.

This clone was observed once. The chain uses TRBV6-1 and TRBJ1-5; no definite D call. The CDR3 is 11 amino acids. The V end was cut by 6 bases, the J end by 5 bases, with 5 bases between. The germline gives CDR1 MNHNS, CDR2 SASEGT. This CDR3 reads CASRLDQPQHF. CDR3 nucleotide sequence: TGTGCCAGCAGGCTAGATCAGCCCCAGCATTTT.

This CDR3 is CASRTGYNQPQHF. In DNA form, the CDR3 reads TGTGCCAGCAGAACAGGGTACAATCAGCCCCAGCATTTT. The gene calls are TRBV28 and TRBJ1-5; tentative D call: TRBD1 (6 bases). This CDR3 contains 13 residues. Germline V lookup: CDR1 MDHEN, CDR2 SYDVKM. Trimming removed 6 bases from V and 3 bases from J, with 9 bases in between.

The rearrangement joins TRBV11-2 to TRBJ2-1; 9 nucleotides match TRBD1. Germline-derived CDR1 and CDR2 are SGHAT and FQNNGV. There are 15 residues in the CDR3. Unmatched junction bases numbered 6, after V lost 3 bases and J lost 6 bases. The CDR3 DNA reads TGTGCCAGCAGCTTGGGGACAGGGAACACCAATGAGCAGTTCTTC. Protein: CASSLGTGNTNEQFF.

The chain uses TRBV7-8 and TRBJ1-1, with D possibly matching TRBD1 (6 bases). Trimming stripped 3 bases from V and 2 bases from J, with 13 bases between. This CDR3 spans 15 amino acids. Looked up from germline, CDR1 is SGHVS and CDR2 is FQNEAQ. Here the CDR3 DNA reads TGTGCCAGCAGCTTCCCAGGGACACCTAACACTGAAGCTTTCTTT. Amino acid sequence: CASSFPGTPNTEAFF.

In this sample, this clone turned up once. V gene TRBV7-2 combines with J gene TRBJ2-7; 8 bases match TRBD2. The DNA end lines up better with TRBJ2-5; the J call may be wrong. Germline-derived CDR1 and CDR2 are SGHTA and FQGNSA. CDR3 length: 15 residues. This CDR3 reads CASTPVAGRGETQYF. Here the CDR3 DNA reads TGTGCCAGCACCCCGGTAGCGGGGAGGGGGGAGACCCAGTACTTC.

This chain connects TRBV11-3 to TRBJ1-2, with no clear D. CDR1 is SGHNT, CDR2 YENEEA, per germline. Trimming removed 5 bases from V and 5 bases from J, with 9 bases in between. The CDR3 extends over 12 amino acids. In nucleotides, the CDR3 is TGTGCCAGCAGCCAGGACTCTTATGGCTACACCTTC. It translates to CASSQDSYGYTF.

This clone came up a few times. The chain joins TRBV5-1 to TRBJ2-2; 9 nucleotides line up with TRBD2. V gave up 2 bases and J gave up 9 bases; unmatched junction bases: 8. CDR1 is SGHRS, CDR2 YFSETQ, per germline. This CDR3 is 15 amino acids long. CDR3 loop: CASSLLAGADRELFF. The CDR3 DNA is TGCGCCAGCAGCTTATTAGCGGGAGCGGATAGGGAGCTGTTTTTT. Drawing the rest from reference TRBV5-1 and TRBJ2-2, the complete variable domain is KAGVTQTPRYLIKTRGQQVTLSCSPISGHRSVSWYQQTPGQGLQFLFEYFSETQRNKGNFPGRFSGRQFSNSRSEMNVSTLELGDSALYLCASSLLAGADRELFFGEGSRLTVL.

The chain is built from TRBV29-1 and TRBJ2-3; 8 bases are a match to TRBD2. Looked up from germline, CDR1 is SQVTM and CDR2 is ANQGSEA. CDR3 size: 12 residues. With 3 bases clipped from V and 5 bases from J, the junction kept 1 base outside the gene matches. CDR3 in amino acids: CSVERGEDTQYF. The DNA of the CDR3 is TGCAGCGTTGAGCGGGGGGAAGATACGCAGTATTTT.

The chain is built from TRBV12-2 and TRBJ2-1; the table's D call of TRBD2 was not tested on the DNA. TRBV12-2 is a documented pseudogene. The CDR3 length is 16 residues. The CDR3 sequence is CASRPMPGSAFNEQFF. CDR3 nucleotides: TGTGCAAGTCGCCCAATGCCCGGGTCCGCATTTAATGAGCAGTTCTTC.

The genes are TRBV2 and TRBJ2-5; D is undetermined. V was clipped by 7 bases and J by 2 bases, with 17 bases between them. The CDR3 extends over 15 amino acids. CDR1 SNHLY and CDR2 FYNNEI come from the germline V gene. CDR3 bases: TGTGCCAGCACCCGAGGTGGCGGCCCTCAAGAGACCCAGTACTTC. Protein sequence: CASTRGGGPQETQYF. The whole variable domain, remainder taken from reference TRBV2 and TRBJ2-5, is EPEVTQTPSHQVTQMGQEVILRCVPISNHLYFYWYRQILGQKVEFLVSFYNNEISEKSEIFDDQFSVERPDGSNFTLKIRSTKLEDSAMYFCASTRGGGPQETQYFGPGTRLLVL.

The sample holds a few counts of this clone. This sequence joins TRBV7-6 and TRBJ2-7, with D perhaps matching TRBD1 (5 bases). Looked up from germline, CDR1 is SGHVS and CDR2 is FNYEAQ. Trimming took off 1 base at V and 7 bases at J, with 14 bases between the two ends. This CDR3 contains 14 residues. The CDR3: CASSLGQGTTEQYF. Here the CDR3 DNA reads TGTGCCAGCAGCTTAGGGCAGGGAACAACAGAGCAGTACTTC.

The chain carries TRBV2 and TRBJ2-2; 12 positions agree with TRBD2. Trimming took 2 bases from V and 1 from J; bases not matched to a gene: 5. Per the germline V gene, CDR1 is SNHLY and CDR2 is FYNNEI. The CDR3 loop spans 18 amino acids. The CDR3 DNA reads TGTGCCAGCAGTGAACTAGCGGGAGGGCCGGGGAACACCGGGGAGCTGTTTTTT. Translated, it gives CASSELAGGPGNTGELFF.

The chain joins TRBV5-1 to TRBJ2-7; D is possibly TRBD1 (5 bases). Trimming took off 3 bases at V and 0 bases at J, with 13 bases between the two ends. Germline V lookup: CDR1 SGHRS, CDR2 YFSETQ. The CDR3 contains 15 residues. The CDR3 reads CASSSQGASSYEQYF. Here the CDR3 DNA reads TGCGCCAGCAGCTCGCAGGGCGCCTCCTCCTACGAGCAGTACTTC.